These 16 T cell receptor beta chains originate from one sample sequenced in a study of graft-versus-host responses after intestinal transplantation. Graft tissue processing released intraepithelial and lamina propria lymphocytes. Assay used: immunoSEQ multiplex PCR; TCRdb lists only in-frame clones, some missing. Among just over 15,000 clones listed, 70% to 85% were seen once. The sample here was ileum tissue, taken 14 days after transplant. Receptors originate from a human patient who received an intestinal transplant, so some T cells may come from the graft donor.

V usage is TRBV5-1 and J usage is TRBJ2-7; D gene uncertain. With 0 bases removed from V and 0 bases from J, the gap between germline ends came to 7 bases. The CDR3 totals 14 residues. Germline V gene data show CDR1 as SGHRS and CDR2 as YFSETQ. In nucleotides, the CDR3 is TGCGCCAGCAGCTTGGGGACGTACTCCTACGAGCAGTACTTC. Amino acids: CASSLGTYSYEQYF. Based on the CDR3 plus reference TRBV5-1 and TRBJ2-7, the full variable domain is KAGVTQTPRYLIKTRGQQVTLSCSPISGHRSVSWYQQTPGQGLQFLFEYFSETQRNKGNFPGRFSGRQFSNSRSEMNVSTLELGDSALYLCASSLGTYSYEQYFGPGTRLTVT.

This clone was recorded a few times. The rearrangement joins TRBV21-1 to TRBJ1-2. TRBV21-1 is an annotated pseudogene. This CDR3 is built from 13 residues. The CDR3 DNA reads as TGTGCCAGCAGCAAGTGGTATCGGTATGGCTACACCTTC. Protein: CASSKWYRYGYTF.

This clone was seen a single time. The chain couples TRBV5-4 to TRBJ2-5; TRBD2 matches at 7 bases. In germline, CDR1 is SGHNT, CDR2 YYREEE (reference sequence). The length of the CDR3 is 13 residues. V shed 0 bases, J shed 5 bases, and the junction held 1 base outside the gene matches. CDR3 residues: CASSLGRGETQYF. The CDR3 coding sequence is TGTGCCAGCAGCTTGGGGCGGGGGGAGACCCAGTACTTC.

The V and J genes are TRBV19 and TRBJ1-1, with D possibly TRBD1 on 6 matching bases. The CDR3 loop spans 13 amino acids. Germline CDR1 LNHDA, CDR2 SQIVND (reference sequence). Trimming removed 5 bases from V and 8 bases from J, with 15 bases in between. CDR3 nucleotide sequence: TGTGCCAGTAGTCCCGACAGGCTAATAGAAGCTTTCTTT. It encodes CASSPDRLIEAFF.

The rearrangement uses TRBV19 and TRBJ1-2; 7 nucleotides align to TRBD1. Germline assignment: CDR1 LNHDA and CDR2 SQIVND (reference sequence). The CDR3 is 14 amino acids. V shed 9 bases, J shed 1 base, and the junction held 8 bases outside the gene matches. The DNA of the CDR3 is TGTGCCAGCCTATCGGACAGGAGTAACTATGGCTACACCTTC. It is translated as CASLSDRSNYGYTF.

The genes are TRBV19 and TRBJ2-7; D might be TRBD1 (6 bases). Germline V gene sequence: CDR1 LNHDA, CDR2 SQIVND (reference sequence). The CDR3 contains 14 residues. V was shortened by 6 bases and J by 0 bases, with 12 bases between the two germline ends. CDR3 residues: CASRTTRGSYEQYF. The CDR3 region has the DNA TGTGCCAGTAGGACCACCAGGGGCTCCTACGAGCAGTACTTC.

There are a few counts of this clone. The chain has TRBV10-3 and TRBJ2-5; 11 bases are shared with TRBD2. Germline CDR1 ENHRY, CDR2 SYGVKD. V lost 8 bases and J lost 5; bases outside the gene matches: 4. The length of the CDR3 is 13 residues. DNA of the CDR3: TGTGCCATCGGGACTAGCGGAATGGAGACCCAGTACTTC. Translating gives CAIGTSGMETQYF.

The rearrangement links TRBV6-1 to TRBJ2-7, with TRBD2 matching 8 bases. The CDR3 is 15 residues long. Germline V gene sequence: CDR1 MNHNS, CDR2 SASEGT. With 3 bases clipped from V and 3 bases from J, the junction kept 7 bases outside the gene matches. In DNA form, the CDR3 reads TGTGCCAGCAGTGAGCCCGTCACTAGCGGCTACGAGCAGTACTTC. Its translation: CASSEPVTSGYEQYF.

There are a few counts of this clone. This chain connects TRBV30 to TRBJ1-2, with 7 bases identical to TRBD1. Germline-derived CDR1 and CDR2 are GTSNPN and SVGIG (reference sequence). This CDR3 contains 12 residues. Germline trimming cut 4 bases from V and 7 bases from J; bases unmatched to any gene: 6. This CDR3 is CAWMTGLSGYTF. CDR3 coding DNA: TGTGCCTGGATGACAGGGTTAAGTGGCTACACCTTC.

The genes are TRBV9 and TRBJ1-5; no definite D call. Germline CDR1 is SGDLS and CDR2 is YYNGEE. The CDR3 has 13 residues. Trimming stripped 3 bases from V and 6 bases from J, with 10 bases between. CDR3 DNA sequence: TGTGCCAGCAGCGAAAGGGTCGGTCAGCCCCAGCATTTT. Residues: CASSERVGQPQHF.

The gene calls are TRBV5-6 and TRBJ2-1, with a possible D match to TRBD1 (6 bases). Germline V CDR1 and CDR2: SGHDT, YYEEEE. Trimming pared 4 bases from V and 4 bases from J, leaving 21 bases between. This CDR3 contains 17 residues. The CDR3 protein is CASSPWTAPRFYNEQFF. CDR3 in DNA: TGTGCCAGCAGCCCCTGGACAGCCCCAAGATTTTACAATGAGCAGTTCTTC.

The CDR3 loop reads CASSRRGSYNEQFF. The CDR3 DNA sequence: TGTGCCAGCAGCCGGAGGGGTTCCTACAATGAGCAGTTCTTC. The V call is TRBV14, the J call TRBJ2-1, with a possible D match to TRBD2 (6 bases). Germline CDR1 SGHDN, CDR2 FVKESK. Trimming shortened V by 4 bases and J by 1 base, and 8 bases separated the two germline ends. The CDR3 totals 14 residues.

V gene TRBV28 combines with J gene TRBJ2-2, with TRBD1 matching 7 bases. The V segment lost 4 bases and the J segment 1 base; nucleotides outside the gene matches: 9. The CDR3 loop spans 17 amino acids. Per germline, CDR1 MDHEN and CDR2 SYDVKM. The CDR3 DNA is TGTGCCAGCAGTTCGCACCAGACAGGGTGGAACACCGGGGAGCTGTTTTTT. Its translation is CASSSHQTGWNTGELFF. Using reference TRBV28 and TRBJ2-2 for the parts outside the CDR3, the full variable domain is DVKVTQSSRYLVKRTGEKVFLECVQDMDHENMFWYRQDPGLGLRLIYFSYDVKMKEKGDIPEGYSVSREKKERFSLILESASTNQTSMYLCASSSHQTGWNTGELFFGEGSRLTVL.

The chain couples TRBV28 to TRBJ2-3; 7 bases are a match to TRBD2. The ends lost 6 bases at V and 6 bases at J; junction bases unmatched: 15. Germline CDR1 reads MDHEN; CDR2 reads SYDVKM. The CDR3 is 16 amino acids. Here the CDR3 reads CASSLSWMGEGDTQYF. The CDR3 DNA is TGTGCCAGCAGCTTGTCCTGGATGGGGGAGGGGGATACGCAGTATTTT.

The chain recombines TRBV11-2 with TRBJ2-3, with D unclear. The ends were cut back, 0 bases at V and 6 bases at J, with 13 bases in the middle. The length of the CDR3 is 15 residues. Germline CDR1 SGHAT, CDR2 FQNNGV. The CDR3 nucleotides read TGTGCCAGCAGCTTAGATCTTAGTAGGCGCGATACGCAGTATTTT. Its protein product is CASSLDLSRRDTQYF.

The V and J genes are TRBV7-8 and TRBJ2-5, with 12 bases lining up with TRBD1. V lost 5 bases and J lost 4; bases outside the gene matches: 8. Germline V gene sequence: CDR1 SGHVS, CDR2 FQNEAQ. This CDR3 region has 16 residues. CDR3 nucleotide sequence: TGTGCCAGCAGCCCGCCAGGGACAGGGGGCGTAGAGACCCAGTACTTC. Translation gives CASSPPGTGGVETQYF.